The 24 T cell receptor beta chains below come from one sample, sequenced in a study of T cell clonotyping in hematopoietic cell transplantation. Clones were read by immunoSEQ multiplex PCR, and TCRdb kept only the in-frame ones, dropping some. The table shows 65,000 to 75,000 clones, with about 93% occurring only once. Source material: peripheral blood mononuclear cells. All receptors come from a man in his forties or fifties in good health. Some clones in this sample may be carry-over from other donors' samples.

Only one count was recorded for this clone. This chain uses TRBV30 with TRBJ2-1, with D possibly being TRBD2 (5 bases). The CDR3 consists of 14 residues. The V gene lost 1 base and the J gene lost 3 bases, with 10 bases spanning the gap. The germline gives CDR1 GTSNPN, CDR2 SVGIG (reference sequence). This CDR3 reads CAWSAQRFYNEQFF. As DNA, the CDR3 is TGTGCCTGGAGTGCCCAGCGGTTCTACAATGAGCAGTTCTTC.

This chain connects TRBV4-1 to TRBJ2-5; D remains ambiguous. Germline CDR1 MGHRA, CDR2 YSYEKL. V lost 1 base, J lost 0 bases, and 15 bases lay in between. The CDR3 runs 17 residues. The CDR3 here is CASSQGPDWQNQETQYF. The CDR3 DNA reads as TGCGCCAGCAGCCAAGGCCCCGACTGGCAGAACCAAGAGACCCAGTACTTC.

The V and J genes are TRBV27 and TRBJ1-1; no firm D call. Trimming stripped 3 bases from V and 1 base from J, with 6 bases between. The CDR3 runs 13 residues. The germline gives CDR1 MNHEY, CDR2 SMNVEV (reference sequence). The CDR3 DNA reads TGTGCCAGCAGTTTGGGTCCGAACACTGAAGCTTTCTTT. It encodes CASSLGPNTEAFF.

This chain links TRBV9 with TRBJ1-2; no firm D call. Trimming took 3 bases from V and 6 from J, leaving 9 bases between them. From germline, CDR1 is SGDLS and CDR2 YYNGEE. This CDR3 has 12 residues. CDR3 residues: CASSADYDGYTF. In DNA form, the CDR3 reads TGTGCCAGCAGCGCCGATTACGATGGCTACACCTTC.

V and J are TRBV9 and TRBJ2-5; a weak D match, TRBD1 (5 bases). V was cut by 4 bases and J by 3 bases, with 10 bases left in between. This CDR3 is built from 13 residues. Per the germline V gene, CDR1 is SGDLS and CDR2 is YYNGEE. The CDR3: CASSPQGEETQYF. CDR3 DNA: TGTGCCAGCAGCCCCCAGGGTGAAGAGACCCAGTACTTC.

This chain joins TRBV7-2 and TRBJ2-3; TRBD2 might be the D (6 bases). Germline V CDR1 and CDR2: SGHTA, FQGNSA. Trimming took off 5 bases at V and 0 bases at J, with 15 bases between the two ends. CDR3 length: 16 residues. The CDR3 coding sequence is TGTGCCAGCAGCCCGAGGATAGCGGCTAGCACAGATACGCAGTATTTT. Its translation: CASSPRIAASTDTQYF.

The chain links TRBV9 to TRBJ1-2, with D uncertain. Trimming cost V 3 bases and J 3 bases, with 12 bases left between them. The V gene's germline CDR1 is SGDLS and CDR2 YYNGEE. The CDR3 totals 14 residues. CDR3 amino acids: CASSADDTHYGYTF. The CDR3 DNA is TGTGCCAGCAGCGCAGACGACACCCACTATGGCTACACCTTC.

The chain joins TRBV11-2 to TRBJ2-7, with D possibly being TRBD1 (6 bases). CDR1 is SGHAT, CDR2 FQNNGV, per germline. Trimming shortened V by 6 bases and J by 2 bases, and 17 bases separated the two germline ends. The CDR3 is 15 amino acids. The CDR3 is CASSYTDRYPYEQYF. In nucleotides, the CDR3 is TGTGCCAGCAGTTATACCGACAGGTACCCCTACGAGCAGTACTTC.

The chain has TRBV6-1 and TRBJ1-5, with unresolved D. Germline V gene data show CDR1 as MNHNS and CDR2 as SASEGT. V lost 3 bases and J lost 4, with 10 bases in between. The CDR3 totals 14 residues. CDR3 bases: TGTGCCAGCAGTGACAGTTTTACGAATCAGCCCCAGCATTTT. This translates into CASSDSFTNQPQHF.

The genes are TRBV28 and TRBJ2-2; 9 positions match TRBD1. CDR3 size: 18 residues. The germline CDR1 and CDR2 sequences are MDHEN and SYDVKM. Trimming at V came to 8 bases and at J to 0 bases, leaving 13 bases not matched to a gene. The CDR3 DNA sequence: TGTGCCAGCTATTTCCCTGACGGGACAGGGCCGAACACCGGGGAGCTGTTTTTT. Residues: CASYFPDGTGPNTGELFF.

CDR3 sequence (DNA): TGTGCCAGCACCCCGGACGGCCGTCGGAGGACCATATATTTT. Amino acids: CASTPDGRRRTIYF. The chain has TRBV28 and TRBJ1-3; D uncertain. The CDR3 loop spans 14 amino acids. Per the germline V gene, CDR1 is MDHEN and CDR2 is SYDVKM. V lost 7 bases and J lost 10, with 20 bases in between.

The chain carries TRBV10-3 and TRBJ1-1, with D unresolved. CDR3 size: 16 residues. The germline V gene has CDR1 ENHRY and CDR2 SYGVKD. The V end was cut by 9 bases, the J end by 1 base, with 21 bases between. CDR3 protein: CAIGRHPQDGNTEAFF. CDR3 bases: TGTGCCATTGGGCGACACCCGCAAGATGGGAACACTGAAGCTTTCTTT.

The chain couples TRBV28 to TRBJ1-1; the match to TRBD1 covers 8 bases. Germline lookup yields CDR1 MDHEN and CDR2 SYDVKM. This CDR3 has 14 residues. V lost 5 bases to trimming and J lost 10 bases; unmatched junction nucleotides: 12. As DNA, the CDR3 is TGTGCCAGCAGTCCAGGGGCGACAGGGGATGGAGCTTTCTTT. This sequence encodes CASSPGATGDGAFF.

This sequence joins TRBV6-6 and TRBJ2-7, with no clear D. CDR1 and CDR2 (germline): MNHNY, SVGAGI (reference sequence). The CDR3 loop spans 14 amino acids. V lost 2 bases and J 1 base, leaving 9 bases between the germline ends. In DNA form, the CDR3 reads TGTGCCAGCAGTTACGTGACGGAATCCTACGAGCAGTACTTC. It yields the protein CASSYVTESYEQYF.

The chain links TRBV11-3 to TRBJ1-2, with a tentative D call TRBD1 (5 bases). This CDR3 is 13 amino acids long. Germline loops: CDR1 SGHNT, CDR2 YENEEA. The V end was cut by 1 base, the J end by 5 bases, with 8 bases between. CDR3 protein: CASSLVGGYGYTF. CDR3 bases: TGTGCCAGCAGCTTAGTTGGGGGTTATGGCTACACCTTC.

The chain recombines TRBV27 with TRBJ2-1; 8 positions match TRBD1. V gave up 7 bases and J gave up 9 bases; unmatched junction bases: 8. Germline assignment: CDR1 MNHEY and CDR2 SMNVEV (reference sequence). CDR3 length: 13 amino acids. The DNA for the CDR3 is TGTGCCAGCAAAGGACAGGGCCAGGGTGAGCAGTTCTTC. Translation gives CASKGQGQGEQFF.

CDR3 sequence (DNA): TGTGCCAGCAGCATAACTAAGGGCACTGAAGCTTTCTTT. It specifies CASSITKGTEAFF. The chain has TRBV7-9 and TRBJ1-1; D ambiguous. V dropped 5 bases and J dropped 4 bases, with 11 bases sitting between them. CDR1 is SEHNR, CDR2 FQNEAQ, per germline (reference sequence). This CDR3 is built from 13 residues.

The chain joins TRBV5-6 to TRBJ2-7, with 7 bases identical to TRBD1. From germline, CDR1 is SGHDT and CDR2 YYEEEE. The CDR3 is made up of 15 amino acids. V lost 1 base to trimming and J lost 1 base; unmatched junction nucleotides: 5. CDR3 bases: TGTGCCAGCAGCTTGTTAAGGGACAGATCCTACGAGCAGTACTTC. Amino acid sequence: CASSLLRDRSYEQYF.

The chain has TRBV29-1 and TRBJ2-2; tentatively, D is TRBD1 (5 bases). V lost 7 bases, J lost 4 bases, and 13 bases lay in between. Germline V gene data show CDR1 as SQVTM and CDR2 as ANQGSEA. This CDR3 has 13 amino acids. The CDR3 protein is CSAKGVITGELFF. CDR3 bases: TGCAGCGCTAAAGGGGTGATCACCGGGGAGCTGTTTTTT.

This clone has a single count. The chain has TRBV27 and TRBJ2-1, with D possibly being TRBD2 (5 bases). V was trimmed by 3 bases and J by 5 bases, leaving 11 bases between them. The length of the CDR3 is 14 residues. Per germline, CDR1 MNHEY and CDR2 SMNVEV (reference sequence). In DNA form, the CDR3 reads TGTGCCAGCAGTTTTTTCGGAGGAAACAATGAGCAGTTCTTC. Protein product: CASSFFGGNNEQFF.

This chain connects TRBV7-8 to TRBJ2-7; D is uncertain. This CDR3 spans 14 amino acids. Deletions cut 5 bases from V and 3 bases from J, with 14 bases between. Germline V gene data show CDR1 as SGHVS and CDR2 as FQNEAQ. CDR3 coding DNA: TGTGCCAGCAGCCCGACTGGGGTCGGCTACGAGCAGTACTTC. It specifies CASSPTGVGYEQYF.

The chain couples TRBV19 to TRBJ2-7; D is undetermined. Germline CDR1 is LNHDA and CDR2 is SQIVND (reference sequence). Trimming cost V 5 bases and J 0 bases, with 5 bases left between them. The CDR3 has 12 residues. For the CDR3, the DNA is TGTGCCAGTAGTCCTGACTCCTACGAGCAGTACTTC. Its translation is CASSPDSYEQYF.

The rearrangement joins TRBV29-1 to TRBJ1-2; no reliable D call. V lost 3 bases, J lost 4 bases, and 9 bases lay in between. Germline loops: CDR1 SQVTM, CDR2 ANQGSEA. CDR3 length: 12 amino acids. CDR3 amino acids: CSVDRGFYGYTF. DNA of the CDR3: TGCAGCGTTGATCGAGGGTTCTATGGCTACACCTTC.

This CDR3 is CASSISYEQYF. For the CDR3, the DNA is TGTGCCAGCAGTATTTCTTACGAGCAGTACTTC. The chain recombines TRBV7-9 with TRBJ2-7; no clear D gene. Germline CDR1 is SEHNR and CDR2 is FQNEAQ (reference sequence). This CDR3 contains 11 residues. Trimming removed 6 bases at V and 4 bases at J, with 7 bases between.